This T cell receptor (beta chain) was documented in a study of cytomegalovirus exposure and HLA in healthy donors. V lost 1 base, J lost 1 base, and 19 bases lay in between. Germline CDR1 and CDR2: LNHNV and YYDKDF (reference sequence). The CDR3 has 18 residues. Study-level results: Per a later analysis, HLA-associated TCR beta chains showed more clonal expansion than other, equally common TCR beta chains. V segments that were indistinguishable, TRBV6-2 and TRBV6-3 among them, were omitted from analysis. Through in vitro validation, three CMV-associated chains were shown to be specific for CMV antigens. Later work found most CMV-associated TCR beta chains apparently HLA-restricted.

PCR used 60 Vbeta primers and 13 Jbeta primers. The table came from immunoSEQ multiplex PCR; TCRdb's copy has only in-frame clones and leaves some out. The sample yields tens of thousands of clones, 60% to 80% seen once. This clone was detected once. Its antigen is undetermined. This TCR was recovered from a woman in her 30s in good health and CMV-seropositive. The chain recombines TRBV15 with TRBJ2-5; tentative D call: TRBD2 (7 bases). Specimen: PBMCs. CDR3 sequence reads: CATSRGEGVGLGQETQYF. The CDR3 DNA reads TGTGCCACCAGCAGAGGGGAGGGGGTAGGGCTGGGCCAAGAGACCCAGTACTTC.